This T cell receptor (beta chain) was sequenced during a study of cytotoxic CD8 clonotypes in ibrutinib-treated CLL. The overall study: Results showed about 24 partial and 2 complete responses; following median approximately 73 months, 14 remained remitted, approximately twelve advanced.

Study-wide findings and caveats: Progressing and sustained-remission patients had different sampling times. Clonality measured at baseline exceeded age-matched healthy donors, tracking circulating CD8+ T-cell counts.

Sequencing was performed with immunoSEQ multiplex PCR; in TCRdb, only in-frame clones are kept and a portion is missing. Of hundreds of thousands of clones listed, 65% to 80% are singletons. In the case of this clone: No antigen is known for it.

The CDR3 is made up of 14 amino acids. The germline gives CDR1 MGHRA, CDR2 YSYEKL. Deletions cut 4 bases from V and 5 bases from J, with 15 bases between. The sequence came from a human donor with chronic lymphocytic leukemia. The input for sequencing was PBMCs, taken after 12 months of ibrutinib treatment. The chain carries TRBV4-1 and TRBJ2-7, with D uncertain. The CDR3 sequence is CASSPKDRAHEQYF. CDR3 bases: TGCGCCAGCAGCCCCAAGGATAGGGCCCACGAGCAGTACTTC.